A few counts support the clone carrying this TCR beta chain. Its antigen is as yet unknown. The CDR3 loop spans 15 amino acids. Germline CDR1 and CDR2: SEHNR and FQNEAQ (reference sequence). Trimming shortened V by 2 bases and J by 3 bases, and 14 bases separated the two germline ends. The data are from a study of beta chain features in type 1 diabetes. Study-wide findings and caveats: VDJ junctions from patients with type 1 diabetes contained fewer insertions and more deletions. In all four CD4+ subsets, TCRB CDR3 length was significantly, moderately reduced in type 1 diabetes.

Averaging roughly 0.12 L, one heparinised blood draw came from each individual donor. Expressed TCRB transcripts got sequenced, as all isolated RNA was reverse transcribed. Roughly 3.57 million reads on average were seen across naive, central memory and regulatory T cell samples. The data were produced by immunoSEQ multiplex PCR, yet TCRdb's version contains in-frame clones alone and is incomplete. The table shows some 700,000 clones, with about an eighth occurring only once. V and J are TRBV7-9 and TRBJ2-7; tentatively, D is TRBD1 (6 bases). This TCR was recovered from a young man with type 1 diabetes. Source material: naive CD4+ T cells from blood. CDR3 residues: CASSLFAARGYEQYF. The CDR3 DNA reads TGTGCCAGCAGCTTATTCGCCGCCAGGGGCTACGAGCAGTACTTC.